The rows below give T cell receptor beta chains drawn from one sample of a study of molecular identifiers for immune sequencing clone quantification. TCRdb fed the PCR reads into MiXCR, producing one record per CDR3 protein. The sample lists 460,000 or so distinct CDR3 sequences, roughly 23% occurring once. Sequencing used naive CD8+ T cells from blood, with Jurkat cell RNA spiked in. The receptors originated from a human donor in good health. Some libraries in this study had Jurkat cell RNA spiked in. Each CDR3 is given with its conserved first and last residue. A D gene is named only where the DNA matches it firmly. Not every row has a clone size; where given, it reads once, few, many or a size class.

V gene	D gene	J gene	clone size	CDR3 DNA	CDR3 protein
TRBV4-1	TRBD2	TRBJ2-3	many	TGCGCCAGCAGCCACAATCTAGCGGGACACACAGATACGCAGTATTTT	CASSHNLAGHTDTQYF
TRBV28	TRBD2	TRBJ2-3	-	TGTGCCAGCAGTTTACTGAAGCGGGACTCTTTAGATACGCAGTATTTT	CASSLLKRDSLDTQYF
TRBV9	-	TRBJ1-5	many	TGTGCCAGCAGCGATCATGGAAATCAGCCCCAGCATTTT	CASSDHGNQPQHF
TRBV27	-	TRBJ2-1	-	TGTGCCAGCACCGATTTCGGAGGAGGACGGGGAGTATACAATGAGCAGTTCTTC	CASTDFGGGRGVYNEQFF
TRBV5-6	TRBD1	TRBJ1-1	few	TGTGCCAGCAGACCAGACAGGGGAGTTTCCCTGAACACTGAAGCTTTCTTT	CASRPDRGVSLNTEAFF
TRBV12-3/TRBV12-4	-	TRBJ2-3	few	TGTGCCATTAGCTCTGGGCTAAACACAGATACGCAGTATTTT	CAISSGLNTDTQYF
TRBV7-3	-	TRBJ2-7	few	TGTGCCAGCAGCCTCGCAGGGGGGCGCGAGCAGTACTTC	CASSLAGGREQYF
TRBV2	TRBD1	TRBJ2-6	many	TGTGCCATCAACAGGAGGGGAAACAGGGGGCTCCCCTCCTACTCTGGGGCCAACGTCCTGACTTTC	CAINRRGNRGLPSYSGANVLTF
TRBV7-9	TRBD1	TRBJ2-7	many	TGTGCCAGCAGCTTAACAGGGGTGTACGAGCAGTACTTC	CASSLTGVYEQYF
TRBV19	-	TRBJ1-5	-	TGTGCCAGTAGTATAATCAATCAGCCCCAGCATTTT	CASSIINQPQHF
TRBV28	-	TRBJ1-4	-	TGTGCCAGCAGTTTCCGGAATCAGGGTGAAAAACTGTTTTTT	CASSFRNQGEKLFF
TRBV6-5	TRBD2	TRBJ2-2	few	TGTGCCAGCAGTTACTCTGGTCTAGCGGAGAACACCGGGGAGCTGTTTTTT	CASSYSGLAENTGELFF
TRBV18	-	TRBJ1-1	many	TGTGCCAGCTCACCACCGGTGTTCACGGCTGAAGCTTTCTTT	CASSPPVFTAEAFF
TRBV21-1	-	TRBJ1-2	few	TGTGCCAGCAACAAAACAGGGTTTGGCTACACCTTC	CASNKTGFGYTF
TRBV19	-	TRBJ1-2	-	TGTGCCAGTAGTATGTGGCCTAACTATGGCTACACCTTC	CASSMWPNYGYTF
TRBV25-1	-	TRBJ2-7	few	TGTGCCAGCGGTGACTCGATCTACGAGCAGTACTTC	CASGDSIYEQYF
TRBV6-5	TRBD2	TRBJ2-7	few	TGTGCCAGCAGTTACTCAACTAGCGGGAGTCCCGAGCAGTACTTC	CASSYSTSGSPEQYF
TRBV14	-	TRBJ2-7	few	TGTGCCAGCAGCCAAGCCAGGGGGAGGGACGAGCAGTACTTC	CASSQARGRDEQYF
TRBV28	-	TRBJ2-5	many	TGTGCCAGCAGTTTCACACCGGGGGAAGAGACCCAGTACTTC	CASSFTPGEETQYF
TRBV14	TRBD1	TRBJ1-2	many	TGTGCCAGCAGCTACCGGGACAGGGTGTCCTATGGCTACACCTTC	CASSYRDRVSYGYTF
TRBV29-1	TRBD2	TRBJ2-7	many	TGCAGCGTCCCGGGACTAGCGGGTTACGAGCAGTACTTC	CSVPGLAGYEQYF
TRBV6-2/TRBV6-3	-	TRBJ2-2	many	TGTGCCAGCAGTTACGGTGGCGTCGGGGAGCTGTTTTTT	CASSYGGVGELFF
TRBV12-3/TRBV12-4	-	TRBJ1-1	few	TGTGCCAGCAGTAACGACCTAAGGATGAACACTGAAGCTTTCTTT	CASSNDLRMNTEAFF
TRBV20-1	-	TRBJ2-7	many	TGCAGTGCTAGAGATCCTGACAGAACCTACGAGCAGTACTTC	CSARDPDRTYEQYF
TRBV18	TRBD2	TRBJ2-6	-	TGTGCCAGCTCACCTTTTCCGGGACTAGCGGGGACGAGCTCTGGGGCCAACGTCCTGACTTTC	CASSPFPGLAGTSSGANVLTF
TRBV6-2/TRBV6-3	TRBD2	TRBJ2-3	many	TGTGCCAGCAGCAATATGGTGCGGGGGATCACAGATACGCAGTATTTT	CASSNMVRGITDTQYF
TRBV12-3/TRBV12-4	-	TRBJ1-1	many	TGTGCCAGCAGTACCGGGCCTGCGGCTTTCTTT	CASSTGPAAFF
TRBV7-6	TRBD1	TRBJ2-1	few	TGTGCCAGCAGCTTAGGCGGGACAGGGGGCAGGGATGAGCAGTTCTTC	CASSLGGTGGRDEQFF
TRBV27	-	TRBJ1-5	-	TGTGCCAGCACTTTGCGAGGGGGCAATCAGCCCCAGCATTTT	CASTLRGGNQPQHF
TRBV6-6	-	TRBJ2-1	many	TGTGCCAGCAGTTACTCGACCAGGGCCAATGAGCAGTTCTTC	CASSYSTRANEQFF
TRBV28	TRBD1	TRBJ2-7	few	TGTGCCAGCAGTCCCGGGACAGGGGAGTCCTACGAGCAGTACTTC	CASSPGTGESYEQYF
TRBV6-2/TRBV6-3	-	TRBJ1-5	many	TGTGCCAGCAGGACTCCCGGGATCTATCAGCCCCAGCATTTT	CASRTPGIYQPQHF
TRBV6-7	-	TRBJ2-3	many	TGTGCCAGCAGTTACAGAGGGTTTCGCACAGATACGCAGTATTTT	CASSYRGFRTDTQYF
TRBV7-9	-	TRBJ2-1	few	TGTGCCAGCAGCTTAAGGGACGGTGGGTCTAATGAGCAGTTCTTC	CASSLRDGGSNEQFF
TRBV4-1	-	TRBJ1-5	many	TGCGCCAGCAGCCAAGAGGGACGAGAAAATCAGCCCCAGCATTTT	CASSQEGRENQPQHF
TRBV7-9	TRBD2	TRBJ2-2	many	TGTGCCAGCAGCTCAGCCGGACTAGCGGGAGGGCCAGGCACCGGGGAGCTGTTTTTT	CASSSAGLAGGPGTGELFF